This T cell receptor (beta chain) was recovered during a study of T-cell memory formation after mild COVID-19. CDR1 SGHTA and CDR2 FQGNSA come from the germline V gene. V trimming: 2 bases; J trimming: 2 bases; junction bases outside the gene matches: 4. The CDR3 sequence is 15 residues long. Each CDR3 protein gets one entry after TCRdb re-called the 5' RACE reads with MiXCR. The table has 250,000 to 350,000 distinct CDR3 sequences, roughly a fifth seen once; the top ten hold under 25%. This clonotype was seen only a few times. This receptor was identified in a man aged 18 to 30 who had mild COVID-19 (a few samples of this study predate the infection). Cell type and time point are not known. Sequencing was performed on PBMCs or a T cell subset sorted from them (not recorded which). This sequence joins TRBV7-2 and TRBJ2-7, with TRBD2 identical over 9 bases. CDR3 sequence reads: CASSLLSGGPYEQYF. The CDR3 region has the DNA TGTGCCAGCAGCTTACTAAGCGGGGGGCCCTACGAGCAGTACTTC.